This T cell receptor beta chain was retrieved from a study of T cell responses to AZD1222 COVID-19 vaccine (TCRdb year 2021). About the study as a whole: AZD1222 recipients whose second dose came at about 4 weeks and those whose second dose came at about 12 weeks were combined into one group, since spike-specific TCR depth and breadth did not differ between the two schedules. Trial participants were enrolled into age subgroups of 18-55, 56-69 and 70-plus years, which contained roughly 150, 30 and 60 TCR-sequenced participants, respectively. A total of over 230 trial participants underwent TCR sequencing, of whom about 200 had received two doses of AZD1222 and about 25 had received two doses of the MenACWY control vaccine. What the research found in general, with its limitations: Most participants were white British and females outnumbered males, and the authors suggested that clonal diversity may have been underestimated. The whole spike protein was spanned by vaccine-associated CD4 TCRs, and dominant responses were seen in regions 160-218 and 743-854. Because no day 14 peak-response samples were available, repertoires were characterized only after the peak T cell response. Only a handful of AZD1222 recipients were SARS-CoV-2 seropositive at baseline, limiting conclusions about previously exposed vaccinees. In the small 56-69-year group, the increase in depth fell short of significance, most likely because of low power. A significant rise in spike-specific TCR breadth and depth was observed after two AZD1222 doses relative to day 0 and relative to MenACWY recipients. Epitopes outside the regions mutated in the B.1.351 and B.1.1.7 variants were reportedly recognized by nearly half of the unique spike-specific TCRs.

The CDR3 regions of human TCRbeta chains were subjected to immunosequencing. Per the original workflow: TCRs in the repertoires were compared against a reference library of SARS-CoV-2-specific TCRs that had been generated with the MIRA antigen-specificity platform. Breadth meant the fraction of unique TCRs that were SARS-CoV-2-associated, whereas depth meant the fraction of total T cells that were SARS-CoV-2-associated. Using the MIRA data, each spike-specific TCR was assigned both to the spike region to which the TCR was reactive and to a CD4 or CD8 class. Log10-transformed breadth and depth values were compared by one-way ANOVA with Sidak's multiple comparisons tests. This is the immuneACCESS table as TCRdb keeps it, with only in-frame sequences that have V and J called. A part of the clones is gone; compared with another copy, unresolved V genes explain less than half, and the rest is unexplained. That table gives V, J and clone size, and the DNA gave D and trimming. The sample includes approximately 180,000 clones, with around 94% observed a single time. The biggest ten clones account for about 2.5% of the sample.

The junction shows trimming of 4 bases on V and 3 bases on J, plus 16 bases between the germline ends. The germline V gene specifies MGHRA as CDR1 and YSYEKL as CDR2. There are 16 amino acids in the CDR3, from cysteine to phenylalanine inclusive. The entry retains the CDR3 DNA only, 48 bases that are in frame from base 1. The sample's time point label, decoded: baseline before first vaccination. The vaccinee samples were drawn from two UK trials, COV001 and COV002, one of which was a single-blind randomized controlled phase 2/3 trial testing AZD1222 (ChAdOx1 nCoV-19) in healthy adults. For TCRbeta chain sequencing, PBMC samples were collected from trial participants at day 0 and at day 28 after the second dose. As regards this clone: Its recognized antigen is unknown. The input lacks base qualities; no much larger clone sits a single base away.

Sequences were derived from peripheral blood, sampled on day 0 of AZD1222 vaccination. This clonotype was sampled from an adult in good health. In this chain, TRBV4-1 is recombined with TRBJ1-5; too little of a D gene remains to name it. The CDR3 loop reads CASSLEWVGPNQPQHF. Here is the DNA: TGCGCCAGCAGCCTCGAGTGGGTCGGACCCAATCAGCCCCAGCATTTT.